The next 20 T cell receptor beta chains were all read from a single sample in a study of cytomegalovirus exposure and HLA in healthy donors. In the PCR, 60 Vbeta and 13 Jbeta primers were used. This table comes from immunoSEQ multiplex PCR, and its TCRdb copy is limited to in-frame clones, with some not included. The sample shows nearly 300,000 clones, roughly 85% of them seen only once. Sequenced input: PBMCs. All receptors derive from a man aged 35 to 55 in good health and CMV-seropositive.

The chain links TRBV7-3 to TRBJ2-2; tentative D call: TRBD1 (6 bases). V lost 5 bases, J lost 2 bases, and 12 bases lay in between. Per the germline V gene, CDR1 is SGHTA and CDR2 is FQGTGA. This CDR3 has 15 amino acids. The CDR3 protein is CASSSRGSNTGELFF. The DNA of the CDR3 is TGTGCCAGCAGCAGCAGGGGTAGCAACACCGGGGAGCTGTTTTTT.

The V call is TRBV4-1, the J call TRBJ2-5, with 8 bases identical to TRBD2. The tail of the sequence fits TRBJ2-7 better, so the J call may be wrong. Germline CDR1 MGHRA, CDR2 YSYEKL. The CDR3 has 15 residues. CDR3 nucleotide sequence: TGCGCCAGCAGCCAAGTTGGGCGGGGGGCCTACGAGCAGTACTTC. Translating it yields CASSQVGRGAYEQYF.

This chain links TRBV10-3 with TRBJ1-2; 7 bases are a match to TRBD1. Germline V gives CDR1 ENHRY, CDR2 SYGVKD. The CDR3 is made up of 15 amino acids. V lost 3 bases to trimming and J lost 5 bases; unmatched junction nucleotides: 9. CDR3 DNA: TGTGCCATCAGTGAACCCGGGACAGACCCTTATGGCTACACCTTC. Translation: CAISEPGTDPYGYTF.

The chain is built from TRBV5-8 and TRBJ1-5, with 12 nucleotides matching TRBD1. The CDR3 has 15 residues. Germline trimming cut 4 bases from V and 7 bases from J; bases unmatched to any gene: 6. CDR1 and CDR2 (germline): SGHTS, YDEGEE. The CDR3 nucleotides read TGTGCCAGCAGCCCGGGGACAGGGGGCTTGCAGCCCCAGCATTTT. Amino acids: CASSPGTGGLQPQHF.

The DNA of the CDR3 is TGTGCCAGCAGTTCCAGGGACAGGGAAGAGACCCAGTACTTC. It codes for CASSSRDREETQYF. The chain is built from TRBV28 and TRBJ2-5; TRBD1 agrees at 9 bases. V lost 4 bases to trimming and J lost 3 bases; unmatched junction nucleotides: 3. This CDR3 comprises 14 residues. Germline V CDR1 and CDR2: MDHEN, SYDVKM.

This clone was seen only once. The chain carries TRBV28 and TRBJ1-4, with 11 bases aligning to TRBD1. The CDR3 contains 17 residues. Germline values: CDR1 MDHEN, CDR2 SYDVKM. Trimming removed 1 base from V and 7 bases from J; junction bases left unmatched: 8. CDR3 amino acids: CASSLSSRTGGFEKLFF. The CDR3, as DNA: TGTGCCAGCAGTTTATCCTCAAGGACAGGGGGCTTTGAAAAACTGTTTTTT.

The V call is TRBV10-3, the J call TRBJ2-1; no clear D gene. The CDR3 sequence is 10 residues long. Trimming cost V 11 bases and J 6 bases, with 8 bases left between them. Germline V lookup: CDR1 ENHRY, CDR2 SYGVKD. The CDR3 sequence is CASGGNEQFF. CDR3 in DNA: TGTGCCTCCGGCGGCAATGAGCAGTTCTTC.

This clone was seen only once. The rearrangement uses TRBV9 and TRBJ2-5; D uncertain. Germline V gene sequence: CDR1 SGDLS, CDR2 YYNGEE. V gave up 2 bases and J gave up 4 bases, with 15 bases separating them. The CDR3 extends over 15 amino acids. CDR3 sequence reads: CASSVGIERTETQYF. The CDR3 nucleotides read TGTGCCAGCAGCGTTGGCATCGAACGTACAGAGACCCAGTACTTC.

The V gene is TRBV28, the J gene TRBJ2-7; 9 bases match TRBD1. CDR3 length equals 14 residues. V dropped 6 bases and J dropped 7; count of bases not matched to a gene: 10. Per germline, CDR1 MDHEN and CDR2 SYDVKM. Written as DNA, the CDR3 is TGTGCCAGCAGGGTAGGGGACAGGGTAGGAGAGCAGTACTTC. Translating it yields CASRVGDRVGEQYF.

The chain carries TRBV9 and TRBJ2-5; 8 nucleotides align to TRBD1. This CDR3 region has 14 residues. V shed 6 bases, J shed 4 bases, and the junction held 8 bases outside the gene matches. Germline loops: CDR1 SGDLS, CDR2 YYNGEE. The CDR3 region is CASNSTGVSETQYF. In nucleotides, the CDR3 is TGTGCCAGCAATTCGACAGGGGTTTCAGAGACCCAGTACTTC. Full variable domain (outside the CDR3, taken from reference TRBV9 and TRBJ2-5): DSGVTQTPKHLITATGQRVTLRCSPRSGDLSVYWYQQSLDQGLQFLIQYYNGEERAKGNILERFSAQQFPDLHSELNLSSLELGDSALYFCASNSTGVSETQYFGPGTRLLVL.

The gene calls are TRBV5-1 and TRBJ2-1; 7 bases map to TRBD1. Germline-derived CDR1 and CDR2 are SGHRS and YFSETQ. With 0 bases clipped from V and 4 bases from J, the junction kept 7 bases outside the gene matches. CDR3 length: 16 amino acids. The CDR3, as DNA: TGCGCCAGCAGCTTGGCCGTAGGACAGGAGTACAATGAGCAGTTCTTC. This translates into CASSLAVGQEYNEQFF.

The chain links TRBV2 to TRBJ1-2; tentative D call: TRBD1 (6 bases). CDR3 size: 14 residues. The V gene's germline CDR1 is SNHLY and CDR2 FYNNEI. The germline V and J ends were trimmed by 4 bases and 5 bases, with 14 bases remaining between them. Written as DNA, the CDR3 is TGTGCCAGCAGTGTGGGGGCAGAAATTTATGGCTACACCTTC. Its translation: CASSVGAEIYGYTF.

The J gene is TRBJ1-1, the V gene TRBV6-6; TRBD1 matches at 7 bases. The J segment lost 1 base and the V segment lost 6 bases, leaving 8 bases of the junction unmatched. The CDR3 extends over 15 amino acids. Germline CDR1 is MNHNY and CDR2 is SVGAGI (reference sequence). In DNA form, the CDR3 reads TGTGCCAGCAGACTGGGACAGTGGAAGAACACTGAAGCTTTCTTT. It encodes CASRLGQWKNTEAFF.

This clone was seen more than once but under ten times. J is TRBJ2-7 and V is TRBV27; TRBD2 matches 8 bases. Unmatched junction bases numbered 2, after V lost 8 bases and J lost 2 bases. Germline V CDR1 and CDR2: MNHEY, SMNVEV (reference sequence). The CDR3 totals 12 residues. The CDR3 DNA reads TGTGCCAGCCGTAGCGGGACCTACGAGCAGTACTTC. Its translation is CASRSGTYEQYF.

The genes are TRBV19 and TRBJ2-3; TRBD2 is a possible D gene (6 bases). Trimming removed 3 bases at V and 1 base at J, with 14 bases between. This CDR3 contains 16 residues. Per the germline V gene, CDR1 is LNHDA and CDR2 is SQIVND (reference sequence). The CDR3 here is CASSIPSGYGTDTQYF. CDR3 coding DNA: TGTGCCAGTAGTATCCCCAGCGGGTACGGCACAGATACGCAGTATTTT.

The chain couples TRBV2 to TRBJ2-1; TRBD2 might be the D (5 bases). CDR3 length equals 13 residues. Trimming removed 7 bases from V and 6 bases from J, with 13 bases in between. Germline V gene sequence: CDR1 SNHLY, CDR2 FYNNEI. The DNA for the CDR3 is TGTGCCAGCACCCCTCTCGGAGGCAATGAGCAGTTCTTC. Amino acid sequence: CASTPLGGNEQFF.

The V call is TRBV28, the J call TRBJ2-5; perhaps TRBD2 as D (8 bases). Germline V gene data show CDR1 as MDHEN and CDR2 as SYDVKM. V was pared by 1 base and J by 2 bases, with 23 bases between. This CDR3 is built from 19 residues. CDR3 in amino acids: CASSLLQGGGRSPQETQYF. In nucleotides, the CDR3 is TGTGCCAGCAGTTTATTACAAGGGGGCGGGAGGTCCCCACAAGAGACCCAGTACTTC.

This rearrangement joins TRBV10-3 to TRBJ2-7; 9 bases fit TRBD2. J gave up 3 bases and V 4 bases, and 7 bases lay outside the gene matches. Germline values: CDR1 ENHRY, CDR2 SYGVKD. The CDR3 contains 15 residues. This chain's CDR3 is CAISASGRNNYEQYF. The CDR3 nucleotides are TGTGCCATCAGTGCGAGCGGGAGGAACAACTACGAGCAGTACTTC.

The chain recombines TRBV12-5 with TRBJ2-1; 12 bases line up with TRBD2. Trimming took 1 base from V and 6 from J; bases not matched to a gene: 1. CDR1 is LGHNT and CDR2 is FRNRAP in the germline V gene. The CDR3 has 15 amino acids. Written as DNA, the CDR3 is TGTGCTAGTGGTTTGGGACTAGCGGGAGTCAATGAGCAGTTCTTC. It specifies CASGLGLAGVNEQFF. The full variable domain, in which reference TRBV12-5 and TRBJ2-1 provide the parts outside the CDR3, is DARVTQTPRHKVTEMGQEVTMRCQPILGHNTVFWYRQTMMQGLELLAYFRNRAPLDDSGMPKDRFSAEMPDATLATLKIQPSEPRDSAVYFCASGLGLAGVNEQFFGPGTRLTVL.

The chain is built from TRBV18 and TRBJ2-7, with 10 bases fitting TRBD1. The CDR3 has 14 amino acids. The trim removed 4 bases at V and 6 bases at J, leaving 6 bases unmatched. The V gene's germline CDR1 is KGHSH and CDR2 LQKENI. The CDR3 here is CASSQGQGLGEQYF. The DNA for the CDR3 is TGTGCCAGCTCACAGGGACAGGGGTTGGGCGAGCAGTACTTC.